This T cell receptor (beta chain) is drawn from a study of identical twins. Study observations and caveats: Analyses based on zero insertions could be partly confounded by invariant MAIT and iNKT cells.

On this clonotype itself: Antigen specificity is unknown.

CDR3 length: 16 residues. Trimming removed 3 bases from V and 4 bases from J; junction bases left unmatched: 11. CDR1 and CDR2 from the germline V gene are SGHTA and FQGNSA. TCRdb processed the 5' RACE reads anew with MiXCR; each CDR3 protein has one entry. The table records 450,000 or so distinct CDR3 sequences, 14% of them present only once. These data are also associated with another study on yellow fever vaccine responses in identical twins.

This sequence originates from a woman under 30 in good health. Material: CD4+ T cells sorted from blood. This chain links TRBV7-2 with TRBJ2-7; 8 bases fit TRBD1. The CDR3 bases are TGTGCCAGCAGCTTTTCCAGGGGGCGCATTGGGTACGAGCAGTACTTC. Amino acids: CASSFSRGRIGYEQYF. Filled out from reference TRBV7-2 and TRBJ2-7, the complete variable domain reads GAGVSQSPSNKVTEKGKDVELRCDPISGHTALYWYRQSLGQGLEFLIYFQGNSAPDKSGLPSDRFSAERTGGSVSTLTIQRTQQEDSAVYLCASSFSRGRIGYEQYFGPGTRLTVT.